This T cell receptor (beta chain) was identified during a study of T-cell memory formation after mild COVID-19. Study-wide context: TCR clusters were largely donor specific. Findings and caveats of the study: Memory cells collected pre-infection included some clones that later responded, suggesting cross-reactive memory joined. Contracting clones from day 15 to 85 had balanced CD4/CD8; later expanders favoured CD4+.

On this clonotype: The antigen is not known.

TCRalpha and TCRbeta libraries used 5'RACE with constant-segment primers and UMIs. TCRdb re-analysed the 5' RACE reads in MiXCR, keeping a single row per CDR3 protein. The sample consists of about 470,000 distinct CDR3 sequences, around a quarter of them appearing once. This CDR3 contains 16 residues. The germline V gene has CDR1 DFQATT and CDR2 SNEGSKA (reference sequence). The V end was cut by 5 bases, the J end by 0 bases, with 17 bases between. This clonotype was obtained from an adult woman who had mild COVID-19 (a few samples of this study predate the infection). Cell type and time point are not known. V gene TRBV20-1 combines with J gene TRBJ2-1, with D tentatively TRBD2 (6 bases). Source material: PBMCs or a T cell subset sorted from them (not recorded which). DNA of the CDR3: TGCAGTGCTGGACAACCGGGACTCCTCTCCTACAATGAGCAGTTCTTC. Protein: CSAGQPGLLSYNEQFF.